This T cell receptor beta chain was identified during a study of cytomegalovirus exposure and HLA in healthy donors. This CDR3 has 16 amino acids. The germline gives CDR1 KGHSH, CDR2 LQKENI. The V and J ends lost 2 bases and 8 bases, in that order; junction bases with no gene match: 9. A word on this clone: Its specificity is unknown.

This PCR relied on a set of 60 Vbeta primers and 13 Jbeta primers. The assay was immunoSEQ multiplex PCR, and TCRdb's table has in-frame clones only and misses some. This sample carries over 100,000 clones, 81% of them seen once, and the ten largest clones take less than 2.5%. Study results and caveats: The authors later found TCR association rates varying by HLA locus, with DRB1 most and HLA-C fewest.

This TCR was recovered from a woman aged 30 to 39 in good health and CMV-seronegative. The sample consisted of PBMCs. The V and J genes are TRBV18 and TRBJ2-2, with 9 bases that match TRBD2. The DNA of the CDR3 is TGTGCCAGCTCACCATGGACTAGCGAGGAGATGGGGGAGCTGTTTTTT. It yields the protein CASSPWTSEEMGELFF.